Below, one T cell receptor (beta chain) is given with its context. The CDR3 loop spans 13 amino acids. CDR1 LNHDA and CDR2 SQIVND come from the germline V gene (reference sequence). Trimming cost V 3 bases and J 2 bases; bases outside gene matches: 1. This sample was included in a study of control samples from healthy donors and cancer patients. The table came from immunoSEQ multiplex PCR; TCRdb's copy has only in-frame clones and leaves some out. The data contain 130,000 to 150,000 clones, around 94% of them singletons. The clonotype was recovered from a man in his 60s with colorectal cancer. The sample comprised PBMCs. This chain joins TRBV19 and TRBJ2-7, with 7 bases identical to TRBD1. CDR3 amino acids: CASSIGTAYEQYF. DNA for the CDR3: TGTGCCAGTAGTATCGGGACAGCCTACGAGCAGTACTTC.